These 2 T cell receptor beta chains originate from one sample sequenced in a study of immune reconstitution after stem cell transplant in scleroderma (dated by TCRdb to about 2017). The protocol used for the library was RT-PCR. The run used an Illumina MiSeq. TCRdb ran its own pipeline on the public reads, namely fastp trimming at Q25 and MiXCR clone calling, and kept in-frame beta chains. CDR3 protein duplicates are merged, each entry listing the most common genes and DNA. Across this sample there are under 4,500 distinct CDR3 sequences, with roughly 5.9% seen only once. Of the sample, over 15% falls within the top ten clones. Sample collection occurred before or after autologous hematopoietic stem cell transplantation (not recorded which). The receptors were sampled from a female donor with systemic sclerosis. Donor details come from another sample of the same person, matched by shared clones.

The rearrangement uses TRBV12-3 or TRBV12-4 and TRBJ2-5; 9 bases map to TRBD2. The CDR3 spans 14 residues. V dropped 8 bases and J dropped 4; count of bases not matched to a gene: 8. The CDR3 region has the DNA TGTGCCAGCTCCTACCGTAGCGGGGGAGAGACCCAGTACTTC. It specifies CASSYRSGGETQYF.

About this clonotype itself: The missing conserved phenylalanine or tryptophan at the end of this CDR3 makes a read error likely. The rearrangement links TRBV27 to TRBJ1-2, with D possibly being TRBD1 (5 bases). CDR1 is MNHEY, CDR2 SMNVEV, per germline (reference sequence). CDR3 length equals 13 residues. V lost 4 bases and J lost 5, with 11 bases in between. CDR3 amino acids: CASSSAGRYGYTL. DNA for the CDR3: TGTGCCAGCAGTTCAGCAGGGAGGTATGGCTACACCCTC.